This TCR beta chain was identified in a study of T cell changes during pregnancy in multiple sclerosis. Germline V gene sequence: CDR1 SNHLY, CDR2 FYNNEI. Trimming at V came to 4 bases and at J to 5 bases, leaving 1 base not matched to a gene. The CDR3 has 12 amino acids. Repertoires were generated with immunoSEQ multiplex PCR, while TCRdb's copy carries only in-frame clones and drops some. The sample lists about 38,000 clones, about 93% seen once, with over 0.3% in the top ten. Sequencing was performed on CD4+ T cells from peripheral blood mononuclear cells, taken in the third trimester of pregnancy. The sequence was collected from a female donor in good health, enrolled as a control in a pregnancy study. This chain connects TRBV2 to TRBJ1-2; 7 nucleotides match TRBD1. CDR3 in amino acids: CASSGQGYGYTF. In DNA form, the CDR3 reads TGTGCCAGCAGTGGACAGGGTTATGGCTACACCTTC.